This is a list of T cell receptor beta chains from one sample in a study of shared clonotypes between healthy human individuals. Some clones are missing from TCRdb's copy, which holds only in-frame ones; the method was immunoSEQ multiplex PCR. The top ten hold 0.37% of the sample, which has approximately 2,000,000 clones, roughly 92% seen once. Sequenced: naive CD4+ T cells from PBMCs. The receptors originated from a young man in good health. Some clones in this sample may be carry-over from other donors' samples. Both conserved end residues are part of each CDR3. Fields, in order: D gene, J gene, V gene, clone size, CDR3 DNA, CDR3 protein. The D gene is left open where the match is weak. Clone size appears in some rows only: once, few, many, or a class for an expanded clone.

TRBD1,TRBJ1-1,TRBV28,.,TGTGCCAGCACTCCGTCCGGGACAGGGGACACTGAAGCTTTCTTT,CASTPSGTGDTEAFF
.,TRBJ1-1,TRBV28,.,TGTGCCAGCAGGAGTGCACACACTGAAGCTTTCTTT,CASRSAHTEAFF
TRBD2,TRBJ2-7,TRBV7-9,.,TGTGCCAGCAGCTTGACTAGCGGGAGGTCGGACGAGCAGTACTTC,CASSLTSGRSDEQYF
TRBD2,TRBJ2-1,TRBV4-1,.,TGCGCCAGCAGCCAAGATCGGGGCGGGAGGGCCGTAAGGGAGCAGTTCTTC,CASSQDRGGRAVREQFF
.,TRBJ1-6,TRBV7-6,.,TGTGCCAGCAGCTTAGATGGGGGGCTAAACTCACCCCTCCACTTT,CASSLDGGLNSPLHF
.,TRBJ1-3,TRBV29-1,.,TGCAGCGTTTGGGACTTTTCCATCGGAAACACCATATATTTT,CSVWDFSIGNTIYF
TRBD1,TRBJ2-2,TRBV10-3,.,TGTGCCATCAGTGGGGACAGGACGGGCACCGGGGAGCTGTTTTTT,CAISGDRTGTGELFF
.,TRBJ2-5,TRBV18,.,TGTGCCAGCTCACCAAGGGAGACCCAGTACTTC,CASSPRETQYF
TRBD2,TRBJ2-1,TRBV7-9,.,TGTGCCAGCAGCTCGGTAGCGGGAGATCGGTCCTACAATGAGCAGTTCTTC,CASSSVAGDRSYNEQFF
TRBD2,TRBJ2-1,TRBV5-5,.,TGTGCCAGCAGCCACACGGGGACAAGTACTAGCGGGAGGGCCCGTGAGCAGTTCTTC,CASSHTGTSTSGRAREQFF
.,TRBJ1-5,TRBV11-1,.,TGTGCCAGCAGCTTAGTCGGGGATCAGCCCCAGCATTTT,CASSLVGDQPQHF
TRBD1,TRBJ1-1,TRBV7-3,.,TGTGCCAGCAGCTTCGTAGGACAGGGTATCACTGAAGCTTTCTTT,CASSFVGQGITEAFF
.,TRBJ2-3,TRBV2,.,TGTGCCAGCAGTGAAGGGCTAGTCGGTACGCAGTATTTT,CASSEGLVGTQYF
.,TRBJ2-5,TRBV5-5,.,TGTGCCAGCAGCCTCACACCGACGGAGCAAGAGACCCAGTACTTC,CASSLTPTEQETQYF
.,TRBJ2-7,TRBV28,.,TGTGCCAGCAGTTTAGCGACCACGGGCGCCTACGAGCAGTACTTC,CASSLATTGAYEQYF
.,TRBJ2-3,TRBV5-4,.,TGTGCCAGCAGCCGTCCGGACTACCAACGTAGCACAGATACGCAGTATTTT,CASSRPDYQRSTDTQYF
.,TRBJ1-4,TRBV28,.,TGTGCCAGCAGTTTGGATAACGCAGCAACTAATGAAAAACTGTTTTTT,CASSLDNAATNEKLFF
TRBD2,TRBJ2-7,TRBV11-2,once,TGTGCCAGCAGCTACAGGCGGGAGAGCTCCTACGAGCAGTACTTC,CASSYRRESSYEQYF
TRBD1,TRBJ2-7,TRBV11-3,.,TGTGCCAGCAGCCTACAGGGGAACGACGAGCAGTACTTC,CASSLQGNDEQYF
.,TRBJ2-7,TRBV6-5,once,TGTGCCAGCACCGACTGGGCAGGGGGGACCTACGAGCAGTACTTC,CASTDWAGGTYEQYF
TRBD1,TRBJ2-2,TRBV2,.,TGTGCCAGCAGTCCCGGGACAGGAAAAACCGGGGAGCTGTTTTTT,CASSPGTGKTGELFF
.,TRBJ2-2,TRBV29-1,.,TGCAGCGTTGCGACCCCCGGGGAGCTGTTTTTT,CSVATPGELFF
.,TRBJ1-1,TRBV30,.,TGTGCCTGGAGGGCCCATAACGGGGGGGAAGCTTTCTTT,CAWRAHNGGEAFF
TRBD2,TRBJ2-1,TRBV6-4,.,TGTGCCAGCAAGTTAGCGGGAGGTGACAATGAGCAGTTCTTC,CASKLAGGDNEQFF
TRBD1,TRBJ1-4,TRBV6-1,.,TGTGCCAGCAGTGAAGTTCTATTCACCTGGGACAGACCTAATGAAAAACTGTTTTTT,CASSEVLFTWDRPNEKLFF
TRBD1,TRBJ1-2,TRBV9,once,TGTGCCAGCAGCGTAGGACAGGGGGCCCGTGGCTACACCTTC,CASSVGQGARGYTF
.,TRBJ1-1,TRBV5-8,.,TGTGCCAGCAGCATTGGGGCGCCGGACACTGAAGCTTTCTTT,CASSIGAPDTEAFF
.,TRBJ1-6,TRBV27,.,TGTGCCAGCAGTTTGGCTGGCAGGACAGCCTATAATTCACCCCTCCACTTT,CASSLAGRTAYNSPLHF
.,TRBJ1-2,TRBV19,few,TGTGCCAGTAGTAAAAGGACCTACCCCGCGACTAACTATGGCTACACCTTC,CASSKRTYPATNYGYTF
TRBD1,TRBJ2-7,TRBV18,.,TGTGCCAGCTCATACAGGGGTGGACCCTACGAGCAGTACTTC,CASSYRGGPYEQYF
.,TRBJ1-6,TRBV28,.,TGTGCCAGCAGTTTCGTGGGCCTGAGCGTAACCTTT,CASSFVGLSVTF
.,TRBJ1-2,TRBV5-1,.,TGCGCCAGCAGCTTCAACTTGGACCCGACTAGGGGCTACACCTTC,CASSFNLDPTRGYTF
.,TRBJ2-2,TRBV7-2,once,TGTGCCAGCAGCTTGTCGATGAACACCGGGGAGCTGTTTTTT,CASSLSMNTGELFF